This T cell receptor beta chain was retrieved from a study of patients and donors after allogeneic stem cell transplantation. TCRdb reprocessed the RT-PCR reads via MiXCR and lists one record per CDR3 protein. This table has some 150,000 distinct CDR3 sequences, 37% appearing once. This clonotype originated in a human donor who was either an allogeneic HSCT recipient or a stem cell or donor lymphocyte infusion donor (not recorded which). It is not recorded whose cells these are; they may come from a transplant donor. The sequencing sample was made of blood, either unsorted or a sorted T cell fraction (not recorded which).

The CDR3: CASSSTRTGAYEQYF. As DNA, the CDR3 is TGCGCCAGCAGCTCAACCCGGACAGGGGCCTACGAGCAGTACTTC. The chain links TRBV5-1 to TRBJ2-7, with 9 bases matching TRBD1. V shed 3 bases, J shed 2 bases, and the junction held 6 bases outside the gene matches. Germline V gene data show CDR1 as SGHRS and CDR2 as YFSETQ. This CDR3 is 15 amino acids long.